This TCR beta chain came from a study of Tregs in tolerant kidney transplant recipients. Recipients received nonmyeloablative bone marrow transplants from related graft donors, with transient mixed chimerism. Concerning this clone itself: Its antigen is still unknown.

General study points: In tolerant patients, donor-specific Tregs outgrew total Tregs, suggesting antigen-driven expansion.

The method was immunoSEQ multiplex PCR; TCRdb's version includes in-frame clones alone and lacks a portion of them. The table lists 74,000 or so clones, 75% to 95% of them singletons. The receptor comes from a human patient who received a combined kidney and bone marrow transplant. Some T cells may possibly be graft donor cells. The source was CD4+ T cells from blood (PBMCs), collected 24 months after the transplant.

CDR3 sequence: CASILAGGAQSEQYF. The CDR3 bases are TGTGCCAGCATTCTCGCGGGGGGGGCCCAAAGCGAGCAGTACTTC. The rearrangement links TRBV28 to TRBJ2-7; 9 positions agree with TRBD2. With 7 bases clipped from V and 6 bases from J, the junction kept 13 bases outside the gene matches. The germline V gene encodes CDR1 MDHEN and CDR2 SYDVKM. This CDR3 has 15 residues.